The sequence of this TCR beta chain was determined in a study of blood T cells in healthy people across ages. The CDR3 is made up of 14 amino acids. Trimming stripped 6 bases from V and 6 bases from J, with 15 bases between. Germline V gene sequence: CDR1 MDHEN, CDR2 SYDVKM. Sample-barcoded 5' priming and a J-beta primer mix drove a second PCR of roughly 6 to 12 cycles. Individual samples furnished no less than 2.5 million CDR3-containing paired-end reads apiece. TCRdb called the 5' RACE reads again in MiXCR, with one record for every CDR3 protein. The sample lists around 1,700,000 distinct CDR3 sequences; under 30% were seen once.

This TCR was recovered from a young woman in good health. V is TRBV28 and J is TRBJ1-5, with TRBD1 as a possible D gene (6 bases). The source material was blood. The CDR3 nucleotides read TGTGCCAGCAGGTTAGGGGGAGTTAGTCAGCCCCAGCATTTT. This sequence encodes CASRLGGVSQPQHF.